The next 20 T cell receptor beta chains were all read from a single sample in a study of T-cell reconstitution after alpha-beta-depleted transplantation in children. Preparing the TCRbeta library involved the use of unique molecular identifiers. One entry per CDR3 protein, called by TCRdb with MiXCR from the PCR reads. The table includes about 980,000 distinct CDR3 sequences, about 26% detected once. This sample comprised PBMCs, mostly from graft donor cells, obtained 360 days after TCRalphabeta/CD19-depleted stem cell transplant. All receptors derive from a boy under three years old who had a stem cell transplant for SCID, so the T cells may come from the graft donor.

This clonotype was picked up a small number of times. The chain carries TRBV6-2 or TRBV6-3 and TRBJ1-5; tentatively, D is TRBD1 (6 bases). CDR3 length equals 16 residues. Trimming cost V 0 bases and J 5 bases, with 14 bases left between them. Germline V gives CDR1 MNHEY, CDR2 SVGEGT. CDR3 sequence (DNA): TGTGCCAGCAGTTACTCGATAGGGGGAGGGCATCAGCCCCAGCATTTT. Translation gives CASSYSIGGGHQPQHF.

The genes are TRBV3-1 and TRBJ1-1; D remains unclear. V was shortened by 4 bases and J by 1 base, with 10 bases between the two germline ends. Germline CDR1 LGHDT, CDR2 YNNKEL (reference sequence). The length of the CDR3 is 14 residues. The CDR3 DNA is TGTGCCAGCAGCCCCAACTCGGAGAACACTGAAGCTTTCTTT. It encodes CASSPNSENTEAFF. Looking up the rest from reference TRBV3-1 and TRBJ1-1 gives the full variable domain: DTAVSQTPKYLVTQMGNDKSIKCEQNLGHDTMYWYKQDSKKFLKIMFSYNNKELIINETVPNRFSPKSPDKAHLNLHINSLELGDSAVYFCASSPNSENTEAFFGQGTRLTVV.

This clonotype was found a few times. The CDR3, as DNA: TGTGCCAGCAGTGGACTAGCGGGGGGGCCCCCAGCGGGCACAGATACGCAGTATTTT. It yields the protein CASSGLAGGPPAGTDTQYF. The chain uses TRBV2 and TRBJ2-3, with 14 nucleotides matching TRBD2. Germline trimming cut 4 bases from V and 1 base from J; bases unmatched to any gene: 10. The CDR3 consists of 19 residues. Germline loops: CDR1 SNHLY, CDR2 FYNNEI.

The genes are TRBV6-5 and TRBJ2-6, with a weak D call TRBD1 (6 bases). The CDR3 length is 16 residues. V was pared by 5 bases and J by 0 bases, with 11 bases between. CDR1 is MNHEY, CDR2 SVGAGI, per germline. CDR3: CASSPSDSSGANVLTF. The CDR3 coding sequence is TGTGCCAGCAGTCCCTCGGACAGCTCTGGGGCCAACGTCCTGACTTTC.

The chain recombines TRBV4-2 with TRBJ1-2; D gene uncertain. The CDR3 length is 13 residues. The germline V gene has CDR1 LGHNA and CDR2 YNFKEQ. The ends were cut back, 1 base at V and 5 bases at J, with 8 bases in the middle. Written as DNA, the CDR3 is TGTGCCAGCAGCCAAGCGACTGCGTATGGCTACACCTTC. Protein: CASSQATAYGYTF.

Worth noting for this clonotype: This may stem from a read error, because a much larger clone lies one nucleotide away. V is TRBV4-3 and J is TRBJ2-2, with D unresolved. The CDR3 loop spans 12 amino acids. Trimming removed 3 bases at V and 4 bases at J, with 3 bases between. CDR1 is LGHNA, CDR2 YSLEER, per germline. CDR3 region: CASSHLTGELFF. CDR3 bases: TGCGCCAGCAGCCACCTCACCGGGGAGCTGTTTTTT.

CDR3 residues: CATSGGTGNHEKLFF. CDR3 in DNA: TGTGCCACCAGCGGCGGGACAGGGAACCATGAAAAACTGTTTTTT. The chain is built from TRBV15 and TRBJ1-4; 9 positions agree with TRBD1. The CDR3 is 15 amino acids. V was clipped by 5 bases and J by 6 bases; unmatched bases: 7. Looked up from germline, CDR1 is LNHNV and CDR2 is YYDKDF (reference sequence).

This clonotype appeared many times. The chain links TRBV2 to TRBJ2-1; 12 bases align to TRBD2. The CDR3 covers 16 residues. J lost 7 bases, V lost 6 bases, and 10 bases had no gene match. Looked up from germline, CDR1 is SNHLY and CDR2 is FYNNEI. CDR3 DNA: TGTGCCAGCAGGGAACTGCTAGCGGGGGGGCTAAATGAGCAGTTCTTC. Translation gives CASRELLAGGLNEQFF. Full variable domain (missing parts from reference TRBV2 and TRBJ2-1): EPEVTQTPSHQVTQMGQEVILRCVPISNHLYFYWYRQILGQKVEFLVSFYNNEISEKSEIFDDQFSVERPDGSNFTLKIRSTKLEDSAMYFCASRELLAGGLNEQFFGPGTRLTVL.

The CDR3 DNA follows: TGTGCCACCAGCAGAGATCTTTACGCGAAGGGGGAGGTCGACGAGCAGTACTTC. Translation: CATSRDLYAKGEVDEQYF. The chain has TRBV15 and TRBJ2-7, with D perhaps assigned TRBD1 or TRBD2 (6 bases each). The germline CDR1 and CDR2 sequences are LNHNV and YYDKDF (reference sequence). Trimming stripped 0 bases from V and 5 bases from J, with 23 bases between. The length of the CDR3 is 18 residues. Based on the CDR3 plus reference TRBV15 and TRBJ2-7, the full variable domain is DAMVIQNPRYQVTQFGKPVTLSCSQTLNHNVMYWYQQKSSQAPKLLFHYYDKDFNNEADTPDNFQSRRPNTSFCFLDIRSPGLGDTAMYLCATSRDLYAKGEVDEQYFGPGTRLTVT.

This CDR3 is CASSPLEGMNTEAFF. The CDR3 nucleotides read TGTGCCAGCTCACCACTGGAGGGGATGAACACTGAAGCTTTCTTT. This chain uses TRBV18 with TRBJ1-1; possible D gene TRBD1, 5 bases. Germline V gene data show CDR1 as KGHSH and CDR2 as LQKENI. The V end lost 1 base, the J end lost 0 bases, and 9 bases lay between the germline ends. There are 15 residues in the CDR3.

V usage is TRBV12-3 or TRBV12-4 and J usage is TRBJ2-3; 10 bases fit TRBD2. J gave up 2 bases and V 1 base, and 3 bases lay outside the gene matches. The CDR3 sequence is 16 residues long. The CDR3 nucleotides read TGTGCCAGCAGTTTAGTAGCGGGGGGACCCACAGATACGCAGTATTTT. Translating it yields CASSLVAGGPTDTQYF.

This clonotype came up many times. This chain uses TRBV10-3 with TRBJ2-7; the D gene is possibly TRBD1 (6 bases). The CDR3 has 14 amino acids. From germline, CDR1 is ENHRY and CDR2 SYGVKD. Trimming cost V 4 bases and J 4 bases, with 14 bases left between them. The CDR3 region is CAISARGTRYEQYF. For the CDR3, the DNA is TGTGCCATCAGTGCCAGGGGAACCCGGTACGAGCAGTACTTC.

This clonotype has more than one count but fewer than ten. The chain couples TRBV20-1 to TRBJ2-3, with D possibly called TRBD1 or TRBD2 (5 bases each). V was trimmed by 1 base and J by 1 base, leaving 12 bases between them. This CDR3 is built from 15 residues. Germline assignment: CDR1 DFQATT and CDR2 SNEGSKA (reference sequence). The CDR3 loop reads CSARALRGGTDTQYF. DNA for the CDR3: TGCAGTGCTAGAGCCCTCAGAGGGGGCACAGATACGCAGTATTTT.

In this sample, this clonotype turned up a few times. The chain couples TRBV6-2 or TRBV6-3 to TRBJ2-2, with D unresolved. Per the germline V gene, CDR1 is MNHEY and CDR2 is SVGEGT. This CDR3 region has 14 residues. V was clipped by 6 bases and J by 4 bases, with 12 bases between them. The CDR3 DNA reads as TGTGCCAGCAGCCCGGTTCTGCCCACCGGGGAGCTGTTTTTT. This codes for CASSPVLPTGELFF.

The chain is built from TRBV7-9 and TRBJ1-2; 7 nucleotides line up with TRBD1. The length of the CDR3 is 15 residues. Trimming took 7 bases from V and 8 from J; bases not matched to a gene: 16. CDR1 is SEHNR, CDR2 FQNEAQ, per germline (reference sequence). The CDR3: CASTTGDPLLWGYTF. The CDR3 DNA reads TGTGCCAGCACTACAGGGGATCCTTTACTATGGGGCTACACCTTC.

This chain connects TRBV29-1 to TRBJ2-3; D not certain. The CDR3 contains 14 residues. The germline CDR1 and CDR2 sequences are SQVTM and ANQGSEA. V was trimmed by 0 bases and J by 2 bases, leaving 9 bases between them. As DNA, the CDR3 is TGCAGCGTTGAAGATGGGCTTTTCACAGATACGCAGTATTTT. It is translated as CSVEDGLFTDTQYF.

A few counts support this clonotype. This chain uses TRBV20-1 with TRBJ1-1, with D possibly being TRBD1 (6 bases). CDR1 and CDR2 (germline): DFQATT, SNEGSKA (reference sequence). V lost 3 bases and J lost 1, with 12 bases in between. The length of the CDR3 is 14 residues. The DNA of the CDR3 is TGCAGTGCTAGGGGCTACAGGGCGAACACTGAAGCTTTCTTT. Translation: CSARGYRANTEAFF.

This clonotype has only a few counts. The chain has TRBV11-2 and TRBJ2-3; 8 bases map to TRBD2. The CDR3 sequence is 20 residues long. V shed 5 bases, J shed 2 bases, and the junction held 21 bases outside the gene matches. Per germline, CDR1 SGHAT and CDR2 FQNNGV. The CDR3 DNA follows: TGTGCCAGCAGCCTCGCCCTCGGTGCGGGGGGATCTTTTTCCACAGATACGCAGTATTTT. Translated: CASSLALGAGGSFSTDTQYF.

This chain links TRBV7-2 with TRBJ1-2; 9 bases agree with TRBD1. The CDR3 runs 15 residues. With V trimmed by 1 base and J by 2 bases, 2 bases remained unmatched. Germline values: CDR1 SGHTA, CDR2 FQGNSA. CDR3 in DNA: TGTGCCAGCAGCTTAGATGACAGGGGGAACTATGGCTACACCTTC. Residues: CASSLDDRGNYGYTF.

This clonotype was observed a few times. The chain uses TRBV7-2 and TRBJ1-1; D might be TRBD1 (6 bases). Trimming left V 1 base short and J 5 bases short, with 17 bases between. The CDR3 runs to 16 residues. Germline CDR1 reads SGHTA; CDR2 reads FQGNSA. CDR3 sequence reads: CASSLGGRGGATEAFF. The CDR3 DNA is TGTGCCAGCAGCTTAGGGGGCAGGGGAGGAGCGACTGAAGCTTTCTTT.